This TCR beta chain was profiled in a study of T cell repertoires in cytomegalovirus infection. Study-wide points: The study identified carriers of CMV plus the relevant HLA from cumulative public TCR beta family frequency.

MiXCR was run by TCRdb on the reads, yielding one entry per CDR3 protein. Among about half a million distinct CDR3 sequences listed, roughly 34% were seen once. The V end was cut by 5 bases, the J end by 10 bases, with 15 bases between. Looked up from germline, CDR1 is MNHNS and CDR2 is SASEGT. The CDR3 loop spans 13 amino acids. On this clonotype itself: As yet, its antigen is unknown.

The clonotype comes from a human donor in good health (CMV status not recorded). Some clones in this sample may be carry-over from other donors' samples. Material: cultured PBMCs, obtained from culture after CMV antigen stimulation. The chain recombines TRBV6-1 with TRBJ2-1, with a tentative D call TRBD1 (6 bases). The CDR3 region is CASSTARGSEQFF. CDR3 DNA sequence: TGTGCCAGCAGTACCGCCAGGGGAAGCGAGCAGTTCTTC.